Listed below are T cell receptor beta chains from one sample, sequenced in a study of CD8+ T cells in alopecia areata. Assay used: immunoSEQ multiplex PCR; TCRdb lists only in-frame clones, some missing. Of 150,000 to 200,000 clones listed, about three fifths were seen once; the top ten hold roughly 17%. The starting material was CD4+ T cells sorted from blood, obtained at roughly week 55, from a patient treated with tofacitinib. The receptors shown here come from a human donor with alopecia areata. The CDR3 runs from the conserved cysteine through the conserved F or W. Each record gives: J gene, V gene, D gene, clone size, CDR3 DNA, CDR3 protein. The D gene is left open where the match is weak. A row's size may be missing; if present it is once, few, many or a size class.

j_call: TRBJ2-1
v_call: TRBV30
d_call: TRBD1
clone_size: few
cdr3_nt: TGTGCCTGGAGTAAGGGACAGGGGGTCTATGAGCAGTTCTTC
cdr3_aa: CAWSKGQGVYEQFF

j_call: TRBJ1-2
v_call: TRBV5-6
d_call: -
clone_size: once
cdr3_nt: TGTGCCAGCAGCGCCTATCCGGACGGAAACTATGGCTACACCTTC
cdr3_aa: CASSAYPDGNYGYTF

j_call: TRBJ2-5
v_call: TRBV5-1
d_call: TRBD2
clone_size: -
cdr3_nt: TGCGCCAGCAGCTTGGCGAGCGGGGGTCTAGAGACCCAGTACTTC
cdr3_aa: CASSLASGGLETQYF

j_call: TRBJ1-6
v_call: TRBV4-1
d_call: TRBD1
clone_size: -
cdr3_nt: TGCGCCAGCAGCCAAGATCGACGGGGACAGGGGACCTCACCCCTCCACTTT
cdr3_aa: CASSQDRRGQGTSPLHF

j_call: TRBJ2-2
v_call: TRBV5-1
d_call: -
clone_size: few
cdr3_nt: TGCGCCAGCAGCTTGGCCAGGACAGCCACCGGGGAGCTGTTTTTT
cdr3_aa: CASSLARTATGELFF

j_call: TRBJ1-5
v_call: TRBV30
d_call: -
clone_size: -
cdr3_nt: TGTGCCTGGAGTGCCGGGGCGGGTTTGCAGCCCCAGCATTTT
cdr3_aa: CAWSAGAGLQPQHF

j_call: TRBJ1-6
v_call: TRBV30
d_call: -
clone_size: -
cdr3_nt: TGTGCCTGGAGTCGAAATTCACCCCTCCACTTT
cdr3_aa: CAWSRNSPLHF

j_call: TRBJ2-4
v_call: TRBV5-6
d_call: -
clone_size: -
cdr3_nt: TGTGCCAGCAGCTTGCTTGGGGGTTCCCTAGCCAAAAACATTCAGTACTTC
cdr3_aa: CASSLLGGSLAKNIQYF

j_call: TRBJ2-3
v_call: TRBV7-9
d_call: -
clone_size: -
cdr3_nt: TGTGCCAGCAGCCCCCCGGACATTAATACGCAGTATTTT
cdr3_aa: CASSPPDINTQYF

j_call: TRBJ1-1
v_call: TRBV4-1
d_call: TRBD1
clone_size: few
cdr3_nt: TGCGCCAGCAGCCCGAACGGACAGGGGATGGGGACTGAAGCTTTCTTT
cdr3_aa: CASSPNGQGMGTEAFF

j_call: TRBJ2-3
v_call: TRBV7-9
d_call: -
clone_size: -
cdr3_nt: TGTGCCAGCAGCCCCCGCAGAAGCACAGATACGCAGTATTTT
cdr3_aa: CASSPRRSTDTQYF

j_call: TRBJ2-1
v_call: TRBV19
d_call: TRBD2
clone_size: -
cdr3_nt: TGTGCCAGTAGTAAAGCACTAGCGGGGAGGAAAGTGGTCTTC
cdr3_aa: CASSKALAGRKVVF

j_call: TRBJ2-1
v_call: TRBV18
d_call: TRBD1
clone_size: -
cdr3_nt: TGTGCCAGCTCACCTCAGACAGGGAGTTACAATGAGCAGTTCTTC
cdr3_aa: CASSPQTGSYNEQFF

j_call: TRBJ2-5
v_call: TRBV7-2
d_call: -
clone_size: -
cdr3_nt: TGTGCCAGCAGCCAGGGGGGGTTGGAGACCCAGTACTTC
cdr3_aa: CASSQGGLETQYF

j_call: TRBJ2-7
v_call: TRBV9
d_call: -
clone_size: -
cdr3_nt: TGTGCCAGCAGCGTAGGGACAGAAGCCTACGAGCAGTACTTC
cdr3_aa: CASSVGTEAYEQYF

j_call: TRBJ1-1
v_call: TRBV5-1
d_call: TRBD1
clone_size: -
cdr3_nt: TGCGCCAGCAGCTTGGCAGGGGGCGGGACTGAAGCTTTCTTT
cdr3_aa: CASSLAGGGTEAFF

j_call: TRBJ2-1
v_call: TRBV27
d_call: -
clone_size: -
cdr3_nt: TGTGCCAGCAAACTAGTCGGTGAGCAGTTCTTC
cdr3_aa: CASKLVGEQFF

j_call: TRBJ1-1
v_call: TRBV15
d_call: -
clone_size: -
cdr3_nt: TGTGCCACCAGCAGAGACCGCACCGGGAAGCGGGCTTTCTTT
cdr3_aa: CATSRDRTGKRAFF

j_call: TRBJ1-2
v_call: TRBV27
d_call: TRBD1
clone_size: -
cdr3_nt: TGTGCCAGCAGTCCCGACAGGGGGGCGAACTATGGCTACACCTTC
cdr3_aa: CASSPDRGANYGYTF

j_call: TRBJ2-6
v_call: TRBV10-3
d_call: TRBD1
clone_size: few
cdr3_nt: TGTGCCATCAAAGGGGACAGCCTGGCTGGGGCCAACGTCCTGACTTTC
cdr3_aa: CAIKGDSLAGANVLTF

j_call: TRBJ2-7
v_call: TRBV4-2
d_call: -
clone_size: -
cdr3_nt: TGTGCCAGCAGCCAACCCCAGGATATCTACGAGCAGTACTTC
cdr3_aa: CASSQPQDIYEQYF

j_call: TRBJ2-1
v_call: TRBV28
d_call: TRBD1
clone_size: -
cdr3_nt: TGTGCCAGCAGTACAGCCGGGACAGGGAACAATGAGCAGTTCTTC
cdr3_aa: CASSTAGTGNNEQFF

j_call: TRBJ1-1
v_call: TRBV29-1
d_call: -
clone_size: few
cdr3_nt: TGCAGCGTTGATGGGAGGCACGGAGCTGAAGCTTTCTTT
cdr3_aa: CSVDGRHGAEAFF

j_call: TRBJ1-1
v_call: TRBV2
d_call: -
clone_size: many
cdr3_nt: TGTGCCAGCAGCGCAGGGGAGGGCACTGAAGCTTTCTTT
cdr3_aa: CASSAGEGTEAFF

j_call: TRBJ1-5
v_call: TRBV19
d_call: TRBD1
clone_size: -
cdr3_nt: TGTGCCAGTAGTATCCGTGGGACAGGCAATCAGCCCCAGCATTTT
cdr3_aa: CASSIRGTGNQPQHF

j_call: TRBJ2-3
v_call: TRBV29-1
d_call: TRBD1
clone_size: few
cdr3_nt: TGCAGCGCTCGACAGGGTTCAGATACGCAGTATTTT
cdr3_aa: CSARQGSDTQYF

j_call: TRBJ1-1
v_call: TRBV7-9
d_call: -
clone_size: -
cdr3_nt: TGTGCCAGCAGCTCCGTAGGGAGTAGGTACACTGAAGCTTTCTTT
cdr3_aa: CASSSVGSRYTEAFF

j_call: TRBJ2-7
v_call: TRBV5-6
d_call: -
clone_size: -
cdr3_nt: TGTGCCAGCAGCTTGTTGTCAGGGTACGAGCAGTACTTC
cdr3_aa: CASSLLSGYEQYF

j_call: TRBJ2-5
v_call: TRBV10-3
d_call: -
clone_size: few
cdr3_nt: TGTGCCATCAGTGAGTTGCAGGGAGTGGAGACCCAGTACTTC
cdr3_aa: CAISELQGVETQYF

j_call: TRBJ2-7
v_call: TRBV6-5
d_call: -
clone_size: -
cdr3_nt: TGTGCCAGCAGAGGTTCTTACGAGCAGTACTTC
cdr3_aa: CASRGSYEQYF

j_call: TRBJ1-2
v_call: TRBV9
d_call: -
clone_size: -
cdr3_nt: TGTGCCAGCAGCGTCGACGGGACCTATGGCTACACCTTC
cdr3_aa: CASSVDGTYGYTF

j_call: TRBJ2-5
v_call: TRBV15
d_call: TRBD1
clone_size: -
cdr3_nt: TGTGCCACCAGCAGAAGGACAGGGCATCAAGAGACCCAGTACTTC
cdr3_aa: CATSRRTGHQETQYF

j_call: TRBJ1-1
v_call: TRBV7-9
d_call: -
clone_size: -
cdr3_nt: TGTGCCAGCAGCTATACAGGGAACACTGAAGCTTTCTTT
cdr3_aa: CASSYTGNTEAFF

j_call: TRBJ1-5
v_call: TRBV4-2
d_call: TRBD1
clone_size: -
cdr3_nt: TGTGCCAGCAGCCAAGTTCTAGGACAGGGGCAGCCCCAGCATTTT
cdr3_aa: CASSQVLGQGQPQHF

j_call: TRBJ2-3
v_call: TRBV6-1
d_call: -
clone_size: -
cdr3_nt: TGTGCCAGCAGTGACACTCAGGGGTTTAATAGGGATACGCAGTATTTT
cdr3_aa: CASSDTQGFNRDTQYF

j_call: TRBJ2-3
v_call: TRBV10-3
d_call: -
clone_size: -
cdr3_nt: TGTGCCATCGGGCCCACAGATACGCAGTATTTT
cdr3_aa: CAIGPTDTQYF

j_call: TRBJ1-6
v_call: TRBV19
d_call: TRBD1
clone_size: -
cdr3_nt: TGTGCCAGTAGTACGACAGGGGGCGAGTCACCCCTCCACTTT
cdr3_aa: CASSTTGGESPLHF

j_call: TRBJ1-5
v_call: TRBV19
d_call: -
clone_size: once
cdr3_nt: TGTGCCACCCGCACGAGGGGGAGTGGGGGTCAGCCCCAGCATTTT
cdr3_aa: CATRTRGSGGQPQHF

j_call: TRBJ2-5
v_call: TRBV7-8
d_call: TRBD1
clone_size: once
cdr3_nt: TGTGCCAGCAACAACACCGGGACAGAAGAGACCCAGTACTTC
cdr3_aa: CASNNTGTEETQYF

j_call: TRBJ2-3
v_call: TRBV7-8
d_call: TRBD2
clone_size: few
cdr3_nt: TGTGCCAGCAGCCCGGAGGCTAGCGGGAGCACAGATACGCAGTATTTT
cdr3_aa: CASSPEASGSTDTQYF

j_call: TRBJ2-7
v_call: TRBV29-1
d_call: -
clone_size: few
cdr3_nt: TGCAGCGTTGATTCGGAATCCTACGAGCAGTACTTC
cdr3_aa: CSVDSESYEQYF

j_call: TRBJ2-5
v_call: TRBV6-5
d_call: -
clone_size: once
cdr3_nt: TGTGCCAGCAACCCCTTGGAGGGCCGAGAGACCCAGTACTTC
cdr3_aa: CASNPLEGRETQYF

j_call: TRBJ2-6
v_call: TRBV29-1
d_call: -
clone_size: -
cdr3_nt: TGCAGCGTTGATAAATACTCTGGGGCCAACGTCCTGACTTTC
cdr3_aa: CSVDKYSGANVLTF

j_call: TRBJ1-2
v_call: TRBV15
d_call: -
clone_size: few
cdr3_nt: TGTGCCACCAGCAGCGGGTCGCAGCCCTCAGCTAACTATGGCTACACCTTC
cdr3_aa: CATSSGSQPSANYGYTF

j_call: TRBJ1-1
v_call: TRBV29-1
d_call: -
clone_size: -
cdr3_nt: TGCAGCGTTGTCGGCAGGATGAACACTGAAGCTTTCTTT
cdr3_aa: CSVVGRMNTEAFF

j_call: TRBJ1-1
v_call: TRBV29-1
d_call: -
clone_size: -
cdr3_nt: TGCAGCGTTGAAGGCCGATTTTGGGCACAGCACGAAGCTTTCTTT
cdr3_aa: CSVEGRFWAQHEAFF

j_call: TRBJ2-3
v_call: TRBV29-1
d_call: TRBD1
clone_size: -
cdr3_nt: TGCAGCGCCGAAGGGGGCGTAGATACGCAGTATTTT
cdr3_aa: CSAEGGVDTQYF

j_call: TRBJ1-1
v_call: TRBV30
d_call: TRBD1
clone_size: -
cdr3_nt: TGTGCCTCAAGACACCAACAGGGGAGGGTCACTGAAGCTTTCTTT
cdr3_aa: CASRHQQGRVTEAFF

j_call: TRBJ2-5
v_call: TRBV7-3
d_call: TRBD1
clone_size: -
cdr3_nt: TGTGCCAGCAGCTTAGGGACAGGGCTCCAAGAGACCCAGTACTTC
cdr3_aa: CASSLGTGLQETQYF

j_call: TRBJ2-5
v_call: TRBV2
d_call: TRBD2
clone_size: -
cdr3_nt: TGTGCCAGCAAGGGACTAGCGGGGCAAGAGACCCAGTACTTC
cdr3_aa: CASKGLAGQETQYF

j_call: TRBJ2-3
v_call: TRBV29-1
d_call: -
clone_size: -
cdr3_nt: TGCAGCGTTGTGGGGGCAACAGATACGCAGTATTTT
cdr3_aa: CSVVGATDTQYF

j_call: TRBJ2-3
v_call: TRBV7-9
d_call: -
clone_size: -
cdr3_nt: TGTGCCAGCAGCTCTCCACGCCAGTCGGGACTCCAGCGGTATTTT
cdr3_aa: CASSSPRQSGLQRYF